The 7 T cell receptor beta chains below were found in one sample sequenced in a study of OX40 agonist ivuxolimab in advanced cancers. The library came from the immunoSEQ multiplex PCR assay. TCRdb took this table from immuneACCESS and kept in-frame rearrangements with V and J called. Such tables lack part of the clones; where checked against another copy, unresolved V genes explain under half of the gap, and the rest is unexplained. The sample data list more than 95,000 clones, and approximately 90% of these were observed just once. The ten largest clones capture 0.79% of the sample. Sequenced material: CD4+ or CD8+ T cells sorted from blood, taken in a trial of the OX40 agonist ivuxolimab. Every receptor here comes from an adult with an advanced solid tumor such as melanoma, head and neck, liver or kidney cancer.

The chain uses TRBV5-4 and TRBJ1-1; D possibly corresponds to TRBD1 (6 bases). CDR3 length equals 16 residues. The germline V and J ends were trimmed by 0 bases and 0 bases, with 12 bases remaining between them. CDR1 is SGHNT and CDR2 is YYREEE in the germline V gene (reference sequence). CDR3 protein: CASSLGQGRMNTEAFF. CDR3 in DNA: TGTGCCAGCAGCTTGGGGCAGGGGAGGATGAACACTGAAGCTTTCTTT.

The V and J genes are TRBV6-1 and TRBJ1-1; D not certain. Between the trimmed V and J ends, which lost 7 bases and 10 bases, there was a span of 10 bases. There are 10 residues in the CDR3. Germline CDR1 and CDR2: MNHNS and SASEGT. The CDR3 region is CASKGSLAFF. In nucleotides, the CDR3 is TGTGCCAGCAAGGGATCATTAGCTTTCTTT.

This chain connects TRBV9 to TRBJ2-5; D might be TRBD2 (6 bases). Germline CDR1 SGDLS, CDR2 YYNGEE. CDR3 size: 15 residues. V lost 0 bases, J lost 2 bases, and 11 bases lay in between. Written as DNA, the CDR3 is TGTGCCAGCAGCGTAGCGGCGGGGAAACAAGAGACCCAGTACTTC. Its translation: CASSVAAGKQETQYF.

The chain is built from TRBV7-2 and TRBJ1-5, with D uncertain. V was clipped by 3 bases and J by 5 bases, with 8 bases between them. The CDR3 runs 13 residues. Germline V gives CDR1 SGHTA, CDR2 FQGNSA. The CDR3 spells CASSLSQDQPQHF. In nucleotides, the CDR3 is TGTGCCAGCAGCTTGAGTCAGGATCAGCCCCAGCATTTT. The full variable domain, completed using reference TRBV7-2 and TRBJ1-5, is GAGVSQSPSNKVTEKGKDVELRCDPISGHTALYWYRQSLGQGLEFLIYFQGNSAPDKSGLPSDRFSAERTGGSVSTLTIQRTQQEDSAVYLCASSLSQDQPQHFGDGTRLSIL.

This clone was seen just once. V usage is TRBV19 and J usage is TRBJ2-1; maybe TRBD1 (6 bases). V lost 7 bases, J lost 4 bases, and 14 bases lay in between. The CDR3 has 14 residues. The germline V gene encodes CDR1 LNHDA and CDR2 SQIVND (reference sequence). The CDR3 region has the DNA TGTGCCAGTACCGTCTATCAGGGGTACAATGAGCAGTTCTTC. It yields the protein CASTVYQGYNEQFF.

The V and J genes are TRBV15 and TRBJ2-3; the D gene is possibly TRBD1 (6 bases). The germline V gene encodes CDR1 LNHNV and CDR2 YYDKDF (reference sequence). CDR3 length: 13 residues. The V end lost 0 bases, the J end lost 11 bases, and 12 bases lay between the germline ends. This chain's CDR3 is CATSRDTGQQQYF. The DNA for the CDR3 is TGTGCCACCAGCAGAGATACAGGACAGCAGCAGTATTTT.

V gene TRBV11-2 combines with J gene TRBJ2-7; 8 nucleotides line up with TRBD2. The CDR3 runs 15 residues. In germline, CDR1 is SGHAT, CDR2 FQNNGV. V trimming: 6 bases; J trimming: 3 bases; junction bases outside the gene matches: 10. CDR3 in amino acids: CASSLSGGNFYEQYF. For the CDR3, the DNA is TGTGCCAGCAGTCTAAGCGGGGGAAACTTCTACGAGCAGTACTTC.